The 32 T cell receptor beta chains in this list originate from one sample, sequenced in a study of blood T cell repertoires in COVID-19. Using immunoSEQ multiplex PCR, the repertoire was profiled, and TCRdb retains in-frame clones only, with some absent. The data hold 250,000 to 350,000 clones, with over 75% observed a single time. Sequencing was performed on PBMCs or T cells enriched from blood (not recorded which). All receptors derive from a woman between 18 and 29 years old who had recovered from COVID-19.

The chain is built from TRBV6-1 and TRBJ2-7; TRBD1 matches at 11 bases. The CDR3 loop spans 16 amino acids. Germline lookup yields CDR1 MNHNS and CDR2 SASEGT. V trimming: 4 bases; J trimming: 0 bases; junction bases outside the gene matches: 5. CDR3 amino acids: CASSVGTGGSSYEQYF. Here the CDR3 DNA reads TGTGCCAGCAGTGTTGGGACAGGGGGAAGCTCCTACGAGCAGTACTTC.

In this sample, this clone turned up once. The same CDR3 also results from other DNA sequences found in this sample. This chain links TRBV12-3 or TRBV12-4 with TRBJ1-2; no clear D. The CDR3 totals 11 residues. The V and J ends lost 2 bases and 7 bases respectively, with 5 bases between them. Here the CDR3 reads CASSLRGGYTF. CDR3 nucleotide sequence: TGTGCCAGCAGTTTACGGGGTGGCTACACCTTC.

V is TRBV7-8 and J is TRBJ1-5; TRBD1 aligns across 8 bases. The CDR3 extends over 13 amino acids. V was pared by 5 bases and J by 7 bases, with 4 bases of the junction left unmatched. Per germline, CDR1 SGHVS and CDR2 FQNEAQ. CDR3 protein: CASSMDRDQPQHF. The CDR3 DNA follows: TGTGCCAGCAGCATGGACAGGGACCAGCCCCAGCATTTT.

The V call is TRBV10-3, the J call TRBJ2-3; the match to TRBD2 covers 7 bases. Germline V CDR1 and CDR2: ENHRY, SYGVKD. Trimming at V came to 7 bases and at J to 2 bases, leaving 6 bases not matched to a gene. This CDR3 is built from 14 residues. The CDR3 here is CAIKPSGDTDTQYF. CDR3 DNA: TGTGCCATCAAGCCCAGCGGGGACACAGATACGCAGTATTTT.

The V and J genes are TRBV4-1 and TRBJ2-7; 8 nucleotides align to TRBD1. With V trimmed by 5 bases and J by 4 bases, 10 bases remained unmatched. Per germline, CDR1 MGHRA and CDR2 YSYEKL. The CDR3 sequence is 15 residues long. Here the CDR3 reads CASSKTGTGTYEQYF. The DNA of the CDR3 is TGCGCCAGCAGCAAGACCGGGACAGGAACTTACGAGCAGTACTTC.

On this clone itself: The same CDR3 is also encoded by other DNA sequences in this sample. This chain connects TRBV12-3 or TRBV12-4 to TRBJ1-1; 7 bases align to TRBD1. Unmatched junction bases numbered 1, after V lost 3 bases and J lost 6 bases. The CDR3 contains 12 residues. In nucleotides, the CDR3 is TGTGCCAGCAGTTTCGGGACAGCTGAAGCTTTCTTT. This translates into CASSFGTAEAFF.

The chain is built from TRBV30 and TRBJ2-7, with 10 bases identical to TRBD1. The trim removed 5 bases at V and 6 bases at J, leaving 10 bases unmatched. The CDR3 contains 14 residues. Germline CDR1 is GTSNPN and CDR2 is SVGIG (reference sequence). The CDR3 DNA reads as TGTGCCTGGGGGGGGGACAGGGGCTTCCTCGAGCAGTACTTC. Encoded protein: CAWGGDRGFLEQYF.

This chain uses TRBV5-5 with TRBJ1-4; TRBD1 agrees at 8 bases. Trimming removed 6 bases from V and 7 bases from J; junction bases left unmatched: 8. The CDR3 is made up of 14 amino acids. CDR1 and CDR2 from the germline V gene are SGHKS and YYEKEE (reference sequence). The CDR3 DNA reads as TGTGCCAGCACCCGGACAGGGAAAAGTGAAAAACTGTTTTTT. Translation gives CASTRTGKSEKLFF. Full variable domain (rest looked up from reference TRBV5-5 and TRBJ1-4): DAGVTQSPTHLIKTRGQQVTLRCSPISGHKSVSWYQQVLGQGPQFIFQYYEKEERGRGNFPDRFSARQFPNYSSELNVNALLLGDSALYLCASTRTGKSEKLFFGSGTQLSVL.

This clone was seen a single time. This rearrangement joins TRBV3-1 (or the pseudogene TRBV3-2) to TRBJ1-5; D not resolved. Germline CDR1 and CDR2: LGHDT and YNNKEL (reference sequence). The V gene lost 7 bases and the J gene lost 5 bases, with 9 bases spanning the gap. This CDR3 is built from 12 residues. The CDR3 protein is CASTLADQPQHF. CDR3 sequence (DNA): TGTGCCAGCACCCTGGCGGATCAGCCCCAGCATTTT.

The V gene is TRBV29-1, the J gene TRBJ1-2; D may be TRBD1 (6 bases). Trimming removed 0 bases from V and 2 bases from J, with 10 bases in between. CDR1 is SQVTM, CDR2 ANQGSEA, per germline. The CDR3 is 14 amino acids. The CDR3 region is CSVEDRQANYGYTF. CDR3 DNA: TGCAGCGTTGAAGATCGACAGGCGAACTATGGCTACACCTTC.

V and J are TRBV5-1 and TRBJ1-2, with TRBD1 matching 7 bases. V dropped 6 bases and J dropped 4; count of bases not matched to a gene: 12. The CDR3 contains 15 residues. Germline lookup yields CDR1 SGHRS and CDR2 YFSETQ. CDR3 DNA: TGCGCCAGCACATCCGACGGACAGGAACCCTATGGCTACACCTTC. Translating gives CASTSDGQEPYGYTF.

V and J are TRBV6-5 and TRBJ2-2, with D perhaps matching TRBD2 (6 bases). Trimming cost V 4 bases and J 7 bases, with 10 bases left between them. There are 13 residues in the CDR3. The V gene's germline CDR1 is MNHEY and CDR2 SVGAGI. CDR3 residues: CASSSGEYGELFF. CDR3 in DNA: TGTGCCAGCAGTTCGGGGGAGTACGGGGAGCTGTTTTTT.

V gene TRBV6-5 combines with J gene TRBJ1-4; D remains ambiguous. V was cut by 6 bases and J by 8 bases, with 16 bases left in between. The CDR3 runs 14 residues. Germline assignment: CDR1 MNHEY and CDR2 SVGAGI. CDR3 amino acids: CASSLQTTYEKLFF. In DNA, the CDR3 is TGTGCCAGCAGCCTCCAGACTACCTACGAAAAACTGTTTTTT.

V and J are TRBV5-1 and TRBJ2-2, with D hard to call. V was trimmed by 0 bases and J by 6 bases, leaving 9 bases between them. There are 14 residues in the CDR3. CDR1 SGHRS and CDR2 YFSETQ come from the germline V gene. The CDR3 DNA sequence: TGCGCCAGCAGCTTGGTGACAAGTGCCGGGGAGCTGTTTTTT. Amino acid sequence: CASSLVTSAGELFF.

The V and J genes are TRBV11-2 and TRBJ2-7; TRBD1 matches 12 bases. The CDR3 extends over 15 amino acids. CDR1 and CDR2 (germline): SGHAT, FQNNGV. V was clipped by 1 base and J by 7 bases; unmatched bases: 5. In DNA, the CDR3 is TGTGCCAGCAGCTTAGTAGGGGACAGGGGGCAAGAGCAGTACTTC. It codes for CASSLVGDRGQEQYF.

V usage is TRBV12-5 and J usage is TRBJ2-6; no definite D call. The ends were cut back, 0 bases at V and 0 bases at J, with 9 bases in the middle. This CDR3 is built from 17 residues. Germline CDR1 LGHNT, CDR2 FRNRAP. The CDR3 region has the DNA TGTGCTAGTGGTTTGGTATCTCCGAGCTCTGGGGCCAACGTCCTGACTTTC. Residues: CASGLVSPSSGANVLTF.

This clone turned up a few times. This rearrangement joins TRBV4-2 to TRBJ1-2; the match to TRBD1 covers 7 bases. V shed 4 bases and J 4 bases; nucleotides not matched to a gene: 6. Germline V gene data show CDR1 as LGHNA and CDR2 as YNFKEQ. The CDR3 loop spans 14 amino acids. The CDR3 bases are TGTGCCAGCAGCCCCATGGGGACAGCCTATGGCTACACCTTC. Its translation: CASSPMGTAYGYTF.

The chain combines TRBV2 with TRBJ2-5; 10 bases align to TRBD1. The V gene end was trimmed by 6 bases and the J gene end by 4 bases; junction bases not matched to a gene: 2. This CDR3 region has 13 residues. Germline V gene lookup returns CDR1 SNHLY and CDR2 FYNNEI. The CDR3 nucleotides read TGTGCCAGCAGGACAGGGGGCTTAGAGACCCAGTACTTC. Amino acids: CASRTGGLETQYF.

This sequence joins TRBV7-9 and TRBJ2-1; perhaps TRBD1 as D (5 bases). CDR3 length: 16 amino acids. Germline lookup yields CDR1 SEHNR and CDR2 FQNEAQ (reference sequence). Trimming removed 0 bases from V and 0 bases from J, with 9 bases in between. CDR3 region: CASSLADISSYNEQFF. In DNA form, the CDR3 reads TGTGCCAGCAGCTTAGCGGACATCAGCTCCTACAATGAGCAGTTCTTC.

This chain links TRBV4-1 with TRBJ1-1; D remains ambiguous. Germline V lookup: CDR1 MGHRA, CDR2 YSYEKL. The ends were cut back, 4 bases at V and 1 base at J, with 7 bases in the middle. There are 13 residues in the CDR3. CDR3 coding DNA: TGCGCCAGCAGCCCTTTAGAGAACACTGAAGCTTTCTTT. Protein product: CASSPLENTEAFF.

V is TRBV25-1 and J is TRBJ1-2; no reliable D call. The V gene's germline CDR1 is MGHDK and CDR2 SYGVNS. The V end lost 4 bases, the J end lost 3 bases, and 3 bases lay between the germline ends. The CDR3 is 11 residues long. The CDR3 nucleotides are TGTGCCAGCAGTGTAGACTATGGCTACACCTTC. This sequence encodes CASSVDYGYTF.

This sequence joins TRBV10-1 and TRBJ2-5; D is undetermined. This CDR3 is built from 13 residues. The V end was cut by 9 bases, the J end by 5 bases, with 16 bases between. Germline loops: CDR1 WNHNN, CDR2 SYGVQD (reference sequence). CDR3 sequence reads: CASSPGPRETQYF. In DNA, the CDR3 is TGCGCCAGTTCCCCGGGTCCCCGGGAGACCCAGTACTTC.

The rearrangement links TRBV3-1 (or the pseudogene TRBV3-2) to TRBJ2-3; the D is unclear. The V gene lost 1 base and the J gene lost 5 bases, with 4 bases spanning the gap. CDR3 length: 12 residues. Germline V lookup: CDR1 LGHDT, CDR2 YNNKEL (reference sequence). In DNA, the CDR3 is TGTGCCAGCAGCCAAGGTAGAGATACGCAGTATTTT. Protein product: CASSQGRDTQYF.

This chain joins TRBV7-9 and TRBJ1-1; 8 nucleotides align to TRBD1. V shed 5 bases and J 13 bases; nucleotides not matched to a gene: 18. The CDR3 spans 15 residues. The germline CDR1 and CDR2 sequences are SEHNR and FQNEAQ (reference sequence). The CDR3 DNA is TGTGCCAGCAGCACCTCCGGACAGGGAACGCGTACCGATTTCTTT. Its translation is CASSTSGQGTRTDFF.

The V gene is TRBV9, the J gene TRBJ1-1, with TRBD1 matching 8 bases. Germline assignment: CDR1 SGDLS and CDR2 YYNGEE. V trimming: 4 bases; J trimming: 4 bases; junction bases outside the gene matches: 9. The CDR3 contains 15 residues. CDR3 in DNA: TGTGCCAGCAGCCCGGGGACAGGAGGGGTCACTGAAGCTTTCTTT. Translated, it gives CASSPGTGGVTEAFF.

The chain couples TRBV2 to TRBJ1-1, with a tentative D call TRBD1 (6 bases). From germline, CDR1 is SNHLY and CDR2 FYNNEI. With 7 bases removed from V and 1 base from J, the gap between germline ends came to 10 bases. The CDR3 sequence is 13 residues long. CDR3 region: CASNLDRNTEAFF. CDR3 coding DNA: TGTGCCAGCAACTTGGACAGGAACACTGAAGCTTTCTTT.

The chain carries TRBV11-2 and TRBJ1-1, with TRBD1 matching over 9 bases. The CDR3 totals 17 residues. CDR1 SGHAT and CDR2 FQNNGV come from the germline V gene. The V and J ends lost 1 base and 4 bases, in that order; junction bases with no gene match: 10. DNA for the CDR3: TGTGCCAGCAGCTTAGCATACAGGGGGCTTTTTGTCACTGAAGCTTTCTTT. Translated, it gives CASSLAYRGLFVTEAFF.

The chain couples TRBV10-2 to TRBJ1-6; 9 nucleotides match TRBD1. Germline assignment: CDR1 WSHSY and CDR2 SAAADI. V lost 2 bases, J lost 8 bases, and 4 bases stayed unmatched. This CDR3 comprises 15 residues. The DNA of the CDR3 is TGCGCCAGCAGTGAGGGACAGGGGACTCATTCACCCCTCCACTTT. Translating gives CASSEGQGTHSPLHF.

The chain joins TRBV6-5 to TRBJ1-2; the match to TRBD1 covers 7 bases. V gave up 9 bases and J gave up 0 bases; unmatched junction bases: 4. Per germline, CDR1 MNHEY and CDR2 SVGAGI. CDR3 length equals 13 residues. The CDR3 region is CASKGAANYGYTF. As DNA, the CDR3 is TGTGCCAGTAAGGGGGCAGCTAACTATGGCTACACCTTC.

Points on this clone: Other DNA variants within this sample encode the same CDR3. This chain joins TRBV19 and TRBJ2-7, with 12 bases matching TRBD2. Trimming took 6 bases from V and 1 from J; bases not matched to a gene: 1. CDR1 LNHDA and CDR2 SQIVND come from the germline V gene (reference sequence). This CDR3 is 14 amino acids long. This chain's CDR3 is CASRTSGGSYEQYF. The CDR3 nucleotides are TGTGCCAGTAGGACTAGCGGGGGTTCCTACGAGCAGTACTTC.

In DNA form, the CDR3 reads TGTGCCAGCAGCTTAGCGCCCCCCGGTGCTGAAGCTTTCTTT. It yields the protein CASSLAPPGAEAFF. The chain couples TRBV7-6 to TRBJ1-1, with D unresolved. The CDR3 covers 14 residues. CDR1 and CDR2 from the germline V gene are SGHVS and FNYEAQ. V was shortened by 0 bases and J by 6 bases, with 11 bases between the two germline ends.

The rearrangement joins TRBV10-1 to TRBJ1-6, with TRBD1 as a possible D gene (5 bases). CDR1 is WNHNN and CDR2 is SYGVQD in the germline V gene (reference sequence). CDR3 length: 14 residues. Trimming pared 2 bases from V and 9 bases from J, leaving 11 bases between. DNA for the CDR3: TGCGCCAGCAGTGAGGGGCAGGGTGTTTCACCCCTCCACTTT. Translation gives CASSEGQGVSPLHF.